These T cell receptor beta chains were read from a single sample in a study of T cells in Graves' hyperthyroidism and ophthalmopathy. TCRdb used MiXCR to reprocess the multiplex PCR reads, holding one entry per CDR3 protein. The sample has under 650,000 distinct CDR3 sequences, about 16% seen once. The specimen was blood. The receptors were gathered from a woman aged 25 to 39 with Graves' hyperthyroidism. Both conserved end residues are part of each CDR3. D genes are given only for firm matches. Clone size is given for some rows only: seen once, a few or many times, or a class if the clone is expanded.

v_call	d_call	clone_size	j_call	cdr3_nt	cdr3_aa
TRBV7-3	NA	NA	TRBJ2-2	TGTGCCAGCAGCTTATTCAGCCGGGGCCCCGGGGAGCTGTTTTTT	CASSLFSRGPGELFF
TRBV5-8	NA	many	TRBJ2-3	TGTGCCAGCAGCTTGGAGCAGGGAGCAGATACGCAGTATTTT	CASSLEQGADTQYF
TRBV6-1	NA	few	TRBJ1-1	TGTGCCAGCAGTGGGCGGGGGTACACTGAAGCTTTCTTT	CASSGRGYTEAFF
TRBV7-3	NA	many	TRBJ2-7	TGTGCCAGCAGCTTAGGGGGTCGGGACGAGCAGTACTTC	CASSLGGRDEQYF
TRBV11-1	NA	NA	TRBJ2-1	TGTGCCAGCAGCTTGGGGGCCTTCGACAATGAGCAGTTCTTC	CASSLGAFDNEQFF
TRBV6-1	TRBD2	many	TRBJ2-3	TGTGCCAGCAAAGCGGGAGAGGCCACAGATACGCAGTATTTT	CASKAGEATDTQYF
TRBV10-2	TRBD2	few	TRBJ2-4	TGCGCCAGCACCCCAGGGACTAGCGGGAGGGGAGACATTCAGTACTTC	CASTPGTSGRGDIQYF
TRBV11-3	NA	many	TRBJ2-1	TGTGCCAGCAGCTTAGACTCGGGAGAAATAAGTGAGCAGTTCTTC	CASSLDSGEISEQFF
TRBV7-6	NA	NA	TRBJ1-1	TGTGCCAGCAGCTTAGACAGGGTGGCTGAAGCTTTCTTT	CASSLDRVAEAFF
TRBV7-2	NA	many	TRBJ2-2	TGTGCCAGCAGCACCATTATGGGCTCCAACACCGGGGAGCTGTTTTTT	CASSTIMGSNTGELFF